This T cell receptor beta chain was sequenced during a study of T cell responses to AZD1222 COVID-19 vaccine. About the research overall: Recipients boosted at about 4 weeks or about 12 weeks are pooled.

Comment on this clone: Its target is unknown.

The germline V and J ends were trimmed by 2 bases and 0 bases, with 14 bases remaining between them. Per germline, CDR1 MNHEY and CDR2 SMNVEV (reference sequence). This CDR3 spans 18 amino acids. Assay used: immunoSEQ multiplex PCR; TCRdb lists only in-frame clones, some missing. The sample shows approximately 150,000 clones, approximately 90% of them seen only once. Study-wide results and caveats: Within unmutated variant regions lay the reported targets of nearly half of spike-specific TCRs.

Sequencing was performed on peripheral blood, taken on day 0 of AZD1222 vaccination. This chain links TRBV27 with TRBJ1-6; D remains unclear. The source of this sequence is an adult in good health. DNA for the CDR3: TGTGCCAGCAGTTTAGTTGGCAGCCCGAGCTCCTATAATTCACCCCTCCACTTT. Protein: CASSLVGSPSSYNSPLHF.